This entry describes one TCR beta chain. This clonotype has more than one count but fewer than ten. The clone's antigen remains unknown. One base away there is no much larger clone; base qualities are not given. Stable Graves' hyperthyroidism was defined as no progression to ophthalmopathy during 18 months of follow-up. Hyperthyroidism patients were newly diagnosed, had a disease duration of under 2 months, and were aged 18 to 65 years. Exclusion was applied to patients with uncontrolled infections, other autoimmune diseases, pregnancy or lactation. Diagnoses relied on clinical symptoms, serum thyroxine and TRAb, thyroid ultrasound and orbital computed tomography. Ficoll-Paque density gradient centrifugation was used to isolate PBMCs from around 9.1 ml of fresh peripheral blood. Total RNA was extracted with Trizol reagent, and quality was checked on an Agilent 2100 Bioanalyzer. This entry comes from a study of T cells in Graves' hyperthyroidism and ophthalmopathy (dated by TCRdb to about 2019). As for the study more broadly: Peripheral blood was sampled at the time of initial diagnosis, prior to any treatment. A discovery cohort of about a hundred patients, about 40 with Graves' ophthalmopathy and approximately 57 with stable Graves' hyperthyroidism, was used to find distinguishing TCR V-J signatures. Prospective prediction of ophthalmopathy was tested in an independent validation cohort consisting of under 20 hyperthyroidism patients and some 16 patients who later progressed to ophthalmopathy. The 100 or so discovery patients were randomly divided into training and test sets at a 7:3 ratio. In addition, the study compared T-cell repertoires in thyroid tissue and in blood from roughly six Graves' hyperthyroidism patients. After sampling, hyperthyroidism patients received methimazole starting at 30 mg daily, and ophthalmopathy patients received high-dose intravenous methylprednisolone. The paper reports TCR Vbeta CDR3 sequencing of approximately 140 peripheral blood samples: around 45 ophthalmopathy, under 85 hyperthyroidism and some 17 progressor patients. Results and caveats for the whole study, not just this receptor: A 13 V-J signature model separated ophthalmopathy from stable hyperthyroidism, with about 88% sensitivity and roughly 82% specificity in cross-validation and 80%/75% in testing. Most expanded thyroid clonotypes (frequency above 0.001) were also detected in blood, a finding suggesting that blood repertoires may reflect thyroid immune responses. No statistical method was used to fix the sample size in advance, and group allocation was not hidden from the investigators. In validation, the model predicted progression to ophthalmopathy with roughly 70% sensitivity and roughly 75% specificity, a median of 6.5 months before onset.

A distance of 20 bases separates the germline ends of V and J, which lose 0 bases and 2 bases respectively. CDR1 and CDR2, looked up from the germline V gene (reference sequence), are SEHNR and FQNEAQ. The CDR3 numbers 18 residues from cysteine through phenylalanine. Only the CDR3 DNA is retained, 54 bases long and in frame from the first base. The TCR beta CDR3 regions were amplified from the RNA transcripts. A first-round RT-PCR of the TCR CDR3 used the HTBI primer set with the Qiagen OneStep RT-PCR kit. A second multiplex PCR round built the libraries, followed by size selection and purification. Libraries were sequenced paired-end with 100 bp reads on an Illumina HiSeq2000. For the original study's pipeline: SOAPnuke was used to process the raw data, removing reads that contained adapters or uncalled bases, had a mean Phred below 15, or lacked an exact match to the constant primer or identifier. COPE v1.2.5 was used to merge the high-quality paired reads, and each unique nucleotide sequence was defined as a clonotype. Clonotypes were aligned to IMGT TRBV, TRBD and TRBJ reference segments using MiTCR v1.1. Analysis was restricted to V-J combinations with a frequency above 0.0001, which covered 99% to 99.2% of repertoires. A TCS score was defined as the ratio of F50 (clonal expansion) to E x V (chaos), with BLOSUM62-based TCRdist applied between CDR3 peptides within each V-J. Welch's t-statistics and random forest reduced around 510 V-J features to fewer than 15, which were used in a naive Bayes classifier (R e1071). Using fastp trimming at Q25 and MiXCR clonotype assembly, TCRdb reanalyzed the public sequencing data and kept in-frame beta chains. Rows with a matching CDR3 protein are joined into one entry that keeps the most common DNA and genes. The V and J calls and clone size come from TCRdb's table, not from the authors' own analysis. Counted in this sample were hundreds of thousands of distinct CDR3 sequences; approximately 15% of them appeared once. Roughly 10% of the sample is held by the ten biggest clonotypes.

Sequencing input: blood. This receptor was taken from a woman between 18 and 30 years old with Graves' hyperthyroidism. This sequence uses TRBV7-9 and TRBJ2-7, with the D call tentatively TRBD1 or TRBD2, each fitting 7 bases. The CDR3 loop reads CASSLAPTAGQRTYEQYF. The bases are TGTGCCAGCAGCTTAGCTCCAACAGCGGGACAGCGAACCTACGAGCAGTACTTC.